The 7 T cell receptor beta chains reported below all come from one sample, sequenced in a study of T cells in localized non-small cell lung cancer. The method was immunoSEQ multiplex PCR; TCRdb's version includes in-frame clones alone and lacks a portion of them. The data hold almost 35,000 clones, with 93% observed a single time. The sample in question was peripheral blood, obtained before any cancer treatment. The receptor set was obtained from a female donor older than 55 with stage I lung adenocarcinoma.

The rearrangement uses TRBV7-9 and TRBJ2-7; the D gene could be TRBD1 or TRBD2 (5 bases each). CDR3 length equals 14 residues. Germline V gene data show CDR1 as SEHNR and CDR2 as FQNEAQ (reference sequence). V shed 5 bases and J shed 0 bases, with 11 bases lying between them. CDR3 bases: TGTGCCAGCAGCCCCGGGACGGTCTCCTACGAGCAGTACTTC. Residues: CASSPGTVSYEQYF.

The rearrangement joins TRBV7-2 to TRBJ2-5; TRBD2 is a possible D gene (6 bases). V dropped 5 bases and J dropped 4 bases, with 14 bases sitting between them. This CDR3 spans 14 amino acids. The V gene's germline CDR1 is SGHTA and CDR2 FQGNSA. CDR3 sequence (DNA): TGTGCCAGCAGCACACTGGGGGGAGGAGAGACCCAGTACTTC. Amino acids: CASSTLGGGETQYF. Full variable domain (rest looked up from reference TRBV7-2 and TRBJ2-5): GAGVSQSPSNKVTEKGKDVELRCDPISGHTALYWYRQSLGQGLEFLIYFQGNSAPDKSGLPSDRFSAERTGGSVSTLTIQRTQQEDSAVYLCASSTLGGGETQYFGPGTRLLVL.

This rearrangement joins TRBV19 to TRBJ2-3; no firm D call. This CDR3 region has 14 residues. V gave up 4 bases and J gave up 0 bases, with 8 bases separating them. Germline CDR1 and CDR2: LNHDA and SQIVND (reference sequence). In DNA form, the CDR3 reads TGTGCCAGTAGTACAATGATTAGCACAGATACGCAGTATTTT. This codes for CASSTMISTDTQYF.

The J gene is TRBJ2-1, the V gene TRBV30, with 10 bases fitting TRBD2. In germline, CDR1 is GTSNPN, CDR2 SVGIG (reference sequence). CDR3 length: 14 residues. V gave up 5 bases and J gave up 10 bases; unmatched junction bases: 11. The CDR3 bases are TGTGCCTGGGGTAGCGGGGGGTATAGGATGGAGCAGTTCTTC. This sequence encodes CAWGSGGYRMEQFF.

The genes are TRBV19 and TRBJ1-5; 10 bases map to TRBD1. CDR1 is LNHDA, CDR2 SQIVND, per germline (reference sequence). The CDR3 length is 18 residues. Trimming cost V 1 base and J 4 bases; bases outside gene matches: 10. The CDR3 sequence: CASSIGAGTGALNQPQHF. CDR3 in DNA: TGTGCCAGTAGTATAGGGGCCGGGACAGGGGCGTTAAATCAGCCCCAGCATTTT. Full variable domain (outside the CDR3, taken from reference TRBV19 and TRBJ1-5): DGGITQSPKYLFRKEGQNVTLSCEQNLNHDAMYWYRQDPGQGLRLIYYSQIVNDFQKGDIAEGYSVSREKKESFPLTVTSAQKNPTAFYLCASSIGAGTGALNQPQHFGDGTRLSIL.

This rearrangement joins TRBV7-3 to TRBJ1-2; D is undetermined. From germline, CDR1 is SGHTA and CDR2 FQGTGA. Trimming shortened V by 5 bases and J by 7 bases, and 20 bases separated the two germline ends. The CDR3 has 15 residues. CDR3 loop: CASSPGVADVGGYTF. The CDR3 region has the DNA TGTGCCAGCAGCCCTGGGGTGGCGGACGTGGGTGGCTACACCTTC.

CDR3 nucleotide sequence: TGTGCCAGCAGGATTCCAACTAGCGGGAACACCGGGGAGCTGTTTTTT. This gives the protein CASRIPTSGNTGELFF. The V call is TRBV7-2, the J call TRBJ2-2; 8 bases are shared with TRBD2. V was pared by 6 bases and J by 1 base, with 7 bases of the junction left unmatched. The CDR3 runs 16 residues. From germline, CDR1 is SGHTA and CDR2 FQGNSA.